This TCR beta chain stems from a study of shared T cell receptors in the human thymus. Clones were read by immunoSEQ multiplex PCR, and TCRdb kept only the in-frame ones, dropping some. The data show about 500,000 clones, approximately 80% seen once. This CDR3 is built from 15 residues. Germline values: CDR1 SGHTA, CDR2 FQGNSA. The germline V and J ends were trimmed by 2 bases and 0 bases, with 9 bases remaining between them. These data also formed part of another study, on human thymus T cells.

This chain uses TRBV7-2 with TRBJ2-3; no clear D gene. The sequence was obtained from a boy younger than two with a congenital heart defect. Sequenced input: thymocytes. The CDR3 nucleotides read TGTGCCAGCAGCTTACTGCCCGGTAGCACAGATACGCAGTATTTT. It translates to CASSLLPGSTDTQYF.